This T cell receptor (beta chain) was sequenced for a study of blood T cells in healthy people across ages. Next came a second PCR, run for about 6 to 11 cycles, which used a sample-barcoded 5' primer along with a J-beta primer mix. From the 5' RACE reads, TCRdb called clonotypes with MiXCR, one entry per CDR3 protein. The sample consists of roughly 680,000 distinct CDR3 sequences, more than 40% of them appearing once. A remark on this clonotype: Its antigen is undetermined.

The CDR3 is 15 amino acids. Trimming cost V 2 bases and J 1 base, with 9 bases left between them. CDR1 and CDR2 from the germline V gene are GTSNPN and SVGIG (reference sequence). Findings and limits, study-wide: It was the long-lived donors that had more naive CD4+ cells and higher diversity than aged donors. Without sorted subsets, naive and antigen-experienced compartments could not be conclusively compared.

V gene TRBV30 combines with J gene TRBJ2-6, with D unclear. The source of this sequence is a woman aged 55-75 years in good health. The sample comprised blood. DNA for the CDR3: TGTGCCTGGAGTTTGACCCCTTCTGGGGCCAACGTCCTGACTTTC. This gives the protein CAWSLTPSGANVLTF. The complete variable domain, with remaining parts taken from reference TRBV30 and TRBJ2-6, reads SQTIHQWPATLVQPVGSPLSLECTVEGTSNPNLYWYRQAAGRGLQLLFYSVGIGQISSEVPQNLSASRPQDRQFILSSKKLLLSDSGFYLCAWSLTPSGANVLTFGAGSRLTVL.